The entry that follows covers one T cell receptor (beta chain) sequence. Under the authors' procedure: How many nucleated cells were present was estimated from reference gene primer amplification. Sequencing was performed with immunoSEQ multiplex PCR; in TCRdb, only in-frame clones are kept and a portion is missing. V and J calls and clone size come straight from that table; D and trimming were deduced from the DNA. The sample shows tens of thousands of clones, roughly 84% of them seen only once. Germline V gene data show CDR1 as LNHDA and CDR2 as SQIVND (reference sequence). Trimming shortened V by 7 bases and J by 4 bases, and 8 bases separated the two germline ends. The CDR3 sequence is 11 residues long. This entry is derived from a study of blood T cell repertoires in COVID-19. Study overall: Italy, Spain and the United States were the sources of the convalescent and acute COVID-19 samples. Sources were T cells, B-cell-depleted T cells, or PBMCs; the material itself was cDNA or gDNA.

The clonotype comes from a man aged 55 to 70 with acute or convalescent COVID-19. The sequenced sample consisted of peripheral blood. The chain links TRBV19 to TRBJ2-7; D possibly corresponds to TRBD2 (6 bases). The CDR3 region has the DNA TGTGCCAGTATGGAGGGGTACGAGCAGTACTTC. This translates into CASMEGYEQYF.